One TCR beta chain is described in this entry. Antigen unknown. The data stem from a study of CD8 T cells in Susac syndrome. Notes on the study in general: An acknowledgment was made by the study that its TCR sequencing and HLA analysis involved relatively few individuals.

Random hexamers were used to reverse transcribe about 0.5 to 1 ug of RNA. The TCR beta CDR3 was amplified by immunoSEQ multiplex PCR across 54 Vbeta, 13 Jbeta. TCRdb independently ran MiXCR on the immunoSEQ multiplex PCR reads; one entry per CDR3 protein. The sample consists of a few hundred thousand distinct CDR3 sequences, around nine tenths of them appearing once. Sequencing targeted TCR beta in T cells from blood (CD8+ and CD4+). Isolation of CD8+ and CD4+ T cells was performed negatively, whereas enrichment of TEMRA cells was done by FACS. Germline CDR1 reads LGHDT; CDR2 reads YNNKEL (reference sequence). CDR3 length equals 19 residues. The germline V and J ends were trimmed by 1 base and 0 bases, with 21 bases remaining between them.

Specimen: CD8+ T cells from PBMCs. The genes are TRBV3-1 and TRBJ2-5, with D tentatively TRBD2 (7 bases). The sequence was collected from a human donor with multiple sclerosis. The CDR3 loop is CASSQAGGGWNPYQETQYF. As DNA, the CDR3 is TGTGCCAGCAGCCAAGCCGGCGGGGGCTGGAACCCGTACCAAGAGACCCAGTACTTC.